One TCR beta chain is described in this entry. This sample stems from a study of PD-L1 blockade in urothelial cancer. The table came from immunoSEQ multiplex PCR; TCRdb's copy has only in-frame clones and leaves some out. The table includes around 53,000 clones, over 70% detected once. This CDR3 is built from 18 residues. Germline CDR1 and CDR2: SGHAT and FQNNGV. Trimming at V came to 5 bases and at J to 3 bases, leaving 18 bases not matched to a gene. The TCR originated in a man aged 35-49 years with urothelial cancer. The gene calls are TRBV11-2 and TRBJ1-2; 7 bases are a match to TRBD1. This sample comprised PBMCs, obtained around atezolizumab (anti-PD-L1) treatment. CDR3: CASSKRGQTGAKDYGYTF. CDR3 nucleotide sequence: TGTGCCAGCAGCAAAAGGGGCCAAACAGGGGCGAAAGACTATGGCTACACCTTC.